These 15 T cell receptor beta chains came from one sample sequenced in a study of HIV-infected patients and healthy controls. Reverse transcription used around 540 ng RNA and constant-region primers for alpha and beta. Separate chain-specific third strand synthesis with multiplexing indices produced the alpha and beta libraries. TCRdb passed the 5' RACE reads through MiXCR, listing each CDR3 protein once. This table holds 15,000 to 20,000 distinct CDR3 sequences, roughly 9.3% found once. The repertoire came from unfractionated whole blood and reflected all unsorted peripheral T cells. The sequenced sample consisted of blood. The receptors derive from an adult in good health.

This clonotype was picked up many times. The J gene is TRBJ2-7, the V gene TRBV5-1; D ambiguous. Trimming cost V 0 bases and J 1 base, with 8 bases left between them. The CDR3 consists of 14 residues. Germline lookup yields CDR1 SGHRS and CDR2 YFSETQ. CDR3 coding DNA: TGCGCCAGCAGCTTGGGAACGGATTCCTACGAGCAGTACTTC. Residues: CASSLGTDSYEQYF.

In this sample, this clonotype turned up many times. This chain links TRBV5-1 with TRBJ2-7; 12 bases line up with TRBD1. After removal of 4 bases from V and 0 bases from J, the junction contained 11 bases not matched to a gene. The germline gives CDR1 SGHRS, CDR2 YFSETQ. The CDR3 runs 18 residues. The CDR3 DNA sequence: TGCGCCAGCAGCCAACCGGGACAGGGGGCCGCCTACTCCTACGAGCAGTACTTC. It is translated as CASSQPGQGAAYSYEQYF.

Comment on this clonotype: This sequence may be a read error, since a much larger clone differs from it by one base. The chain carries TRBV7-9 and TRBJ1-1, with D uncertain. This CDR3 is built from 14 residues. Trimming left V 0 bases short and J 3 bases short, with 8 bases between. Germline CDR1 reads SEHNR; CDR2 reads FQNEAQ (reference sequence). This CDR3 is CASSLAAGDTEAFF. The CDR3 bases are TGTGCCAGCAGCTTAGCGGCGGGCGACACTGAAGCTTTCTTT.

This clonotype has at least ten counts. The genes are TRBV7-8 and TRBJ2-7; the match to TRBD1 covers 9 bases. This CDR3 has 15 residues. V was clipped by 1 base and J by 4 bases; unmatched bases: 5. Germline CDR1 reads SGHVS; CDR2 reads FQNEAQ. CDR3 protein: CASSLDPGQGYEQYF. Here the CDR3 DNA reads TGTGCCAGCAGCTTAGATCCGGGACAGGGTTACGAGCAGTACTTC.

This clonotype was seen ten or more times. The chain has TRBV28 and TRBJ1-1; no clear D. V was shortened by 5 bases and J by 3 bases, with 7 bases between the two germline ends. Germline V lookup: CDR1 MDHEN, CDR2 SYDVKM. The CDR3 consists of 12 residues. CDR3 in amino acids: CASSLQYTEAFF. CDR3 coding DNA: TGTGCCAGCAGTCTGCAGTACACTGAAGCTTTCTTT.

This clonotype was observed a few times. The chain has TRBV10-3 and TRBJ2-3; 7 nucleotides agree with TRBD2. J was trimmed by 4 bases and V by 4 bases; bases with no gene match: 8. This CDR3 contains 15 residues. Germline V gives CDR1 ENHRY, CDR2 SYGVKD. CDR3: CAISVGGAGADTQYF. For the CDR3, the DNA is TGTGCCATCAGTGTTGGTGGGGCGGGAGCAGATACGCAGTATTTT.

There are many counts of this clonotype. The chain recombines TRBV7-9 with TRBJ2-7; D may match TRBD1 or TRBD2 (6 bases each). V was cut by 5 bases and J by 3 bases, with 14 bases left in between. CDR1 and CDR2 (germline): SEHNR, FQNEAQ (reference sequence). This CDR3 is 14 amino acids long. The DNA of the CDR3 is TGTGCCAGCAGCGTAGGGGGGCGTAGCTACGAGCAGTACTTC. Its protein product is CASSVGGRSYEQYF.

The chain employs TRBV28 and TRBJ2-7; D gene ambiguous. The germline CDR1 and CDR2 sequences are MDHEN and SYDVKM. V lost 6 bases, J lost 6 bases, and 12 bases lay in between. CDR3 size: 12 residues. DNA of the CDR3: TGTGCCAGCAGCTTGGATCGCTCCGAGCAGTACTTC. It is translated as CASSLDRSEQYF.

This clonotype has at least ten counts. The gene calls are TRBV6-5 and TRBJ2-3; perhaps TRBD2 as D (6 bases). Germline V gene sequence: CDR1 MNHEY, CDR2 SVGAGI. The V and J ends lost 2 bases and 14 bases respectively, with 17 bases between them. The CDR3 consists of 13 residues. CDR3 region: CASSYGGISPRYF. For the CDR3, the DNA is TGTGCCAGCAGTTACGGGGGGATTAGTCCCCGGTATTTT.

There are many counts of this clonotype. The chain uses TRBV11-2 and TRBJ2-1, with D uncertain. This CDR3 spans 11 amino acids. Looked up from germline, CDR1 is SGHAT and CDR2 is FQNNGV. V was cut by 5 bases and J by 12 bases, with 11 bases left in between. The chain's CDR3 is CASSPKDRQFF. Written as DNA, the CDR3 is TGTGCCAGCAGCCCGAAGGATAGGCAGTTCTTC.

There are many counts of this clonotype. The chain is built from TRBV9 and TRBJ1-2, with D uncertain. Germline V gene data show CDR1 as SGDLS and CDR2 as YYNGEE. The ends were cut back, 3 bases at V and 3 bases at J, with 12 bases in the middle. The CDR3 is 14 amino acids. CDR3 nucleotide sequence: TGTGCCAGCAGCGCAGGTCGCAGAGACTATGGCTACACCTTC. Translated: CASSAGRRDYGYTF. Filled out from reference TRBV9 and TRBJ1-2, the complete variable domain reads DSGVTQTPKHLITATGQRVTLRCSPRSGDLSVYWYQQSLDQGLQFLIQYYNGEERAKGNILERFSAQQFPDLHSELNLSSLELGDSALYFCASSAGRRDYGYTFGSGTRLTVV.

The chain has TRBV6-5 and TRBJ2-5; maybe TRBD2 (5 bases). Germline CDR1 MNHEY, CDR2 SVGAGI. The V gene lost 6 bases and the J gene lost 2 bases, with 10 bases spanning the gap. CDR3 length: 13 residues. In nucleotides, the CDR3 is TGTGCCAGCAGAGGACTGATTCAAGAGACCCAGTACTTC. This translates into CASRGLIQETQYF.

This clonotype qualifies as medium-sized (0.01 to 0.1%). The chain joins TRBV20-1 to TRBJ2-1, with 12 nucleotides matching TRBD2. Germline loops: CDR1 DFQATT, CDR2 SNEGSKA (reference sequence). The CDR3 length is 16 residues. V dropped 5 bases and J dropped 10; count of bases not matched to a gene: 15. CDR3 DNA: TGCAGTGCTGGCCCTAGCGGGAGGGCCCGTTCCTCCGAGCAGTTCTTC. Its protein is CSAGPSGRARSSEQFF.

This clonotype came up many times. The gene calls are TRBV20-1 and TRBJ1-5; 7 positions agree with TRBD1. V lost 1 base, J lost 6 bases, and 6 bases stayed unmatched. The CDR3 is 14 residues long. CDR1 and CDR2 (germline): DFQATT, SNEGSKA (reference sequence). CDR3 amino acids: CSARGDRVAQPQHF. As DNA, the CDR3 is TGCAGTGCTAGAGGTGACAGGGTGGCTCAGCCCCAGCATTTT.

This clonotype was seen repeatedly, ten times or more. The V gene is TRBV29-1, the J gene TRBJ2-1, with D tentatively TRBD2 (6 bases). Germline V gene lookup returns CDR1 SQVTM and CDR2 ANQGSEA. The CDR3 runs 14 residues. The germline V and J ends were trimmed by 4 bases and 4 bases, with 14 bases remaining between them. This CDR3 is CSVVPLATYNEQFF. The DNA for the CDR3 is TGCAGCGTTGTGCCGCTAGCGACGTACAATGAGCAGTTCTTC.